This T cell receptor beta chain was identified in a study of blood T cell repertoires in COVID-19. This CDR3 is built from 18 residues. J gave up 0 bases and V 0 bases, and 7 bases lay outside the gene matches. From germline, CDR1 is MNHEY and CDR2 SVGEGT. In the study's own analysis: Reference gene primers were amplified, and this amplification served to estimate nucleated cell counts. The table came from immunoSEQ multiplex PCR; TCRdb's copy has only in-frame clones and leaves some out. Clone size and the V and J calls come from that table; the DNA yielded D and trimming. The sample has around 300,000 clones, 80% to 95% seen once. Participants spanned ages about 18 to 100 years and resided in fewer than 30 US areas. Before being deemed recovered, Cohort 3 donors had two negative PCRs, clearance, or symptom resolution.

This receptor was identified in a woman aged 25 to 39 who had recovered from COVID-19. The sequencing sample was made of PBMCs or T cells enriched from blood (not recorded which). The chain uses TRBV6-2 or TRBV6-3 and TRBJ1-5, with 8 nucleotides matching TRBD1. Written as DNA, the CDR3 is TGTGCCAGCAGTTACTCGGGACAGGACTCGCATAGCAATCAGCCCCAGCATTTT. It specifies CASSYSGQDSHSNQPQHF.